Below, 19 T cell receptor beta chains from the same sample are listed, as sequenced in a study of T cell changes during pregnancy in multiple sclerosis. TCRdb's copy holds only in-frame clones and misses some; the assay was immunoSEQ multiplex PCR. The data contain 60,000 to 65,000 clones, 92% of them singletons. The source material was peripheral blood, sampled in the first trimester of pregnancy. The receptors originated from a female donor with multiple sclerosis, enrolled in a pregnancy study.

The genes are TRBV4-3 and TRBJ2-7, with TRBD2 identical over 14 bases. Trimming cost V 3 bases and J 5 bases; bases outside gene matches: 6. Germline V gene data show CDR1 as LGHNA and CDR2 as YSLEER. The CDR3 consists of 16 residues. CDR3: CASSQLGLAGEDEQYF. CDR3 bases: TGCGCCAGCAGCCAGTTGGGACTAGCGGGAGAAGACGAGCAGTACTTC.

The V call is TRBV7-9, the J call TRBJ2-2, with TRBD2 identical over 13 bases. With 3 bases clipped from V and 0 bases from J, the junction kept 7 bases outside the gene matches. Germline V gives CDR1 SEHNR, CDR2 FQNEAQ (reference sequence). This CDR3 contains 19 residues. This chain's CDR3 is CASSFVTSGRAANTGELFF. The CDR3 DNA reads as TGTGCCAGCAGCTTCGTTACTAGCGGGAGGGCAGCGAACACCGGGGAGCTGTTTTTT.

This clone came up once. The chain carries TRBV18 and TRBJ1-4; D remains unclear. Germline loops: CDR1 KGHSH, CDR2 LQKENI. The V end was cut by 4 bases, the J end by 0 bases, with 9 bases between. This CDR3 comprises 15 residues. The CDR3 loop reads CASSLDKATNEKLFF. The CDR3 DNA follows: TGTGCCAGCTCACTAGACAAAGCAACTAATGAAAAACTGTTTTTT. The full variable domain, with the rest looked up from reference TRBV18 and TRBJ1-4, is NAGVMQNPRHLVRRRGQEARLRCSPMKGHSHVYWYRQLPEEGLKFMVYLQKENIIDESGMPKERFSAEFPKEGPSILRIQQVVRGDSAAYFCASSLDKATNEKLFFGSGTQLSVL.

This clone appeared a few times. The CDR3 DNA reads as TGTGCCAGCAGTCGAACAGGGTTTATCACTGAAGCTTTCTTT. Translating it yields CASSRTGFITEAFF. The chain carries TRBV6-1 and TRBJ1-1; TRBD1 might be the D (6 bases). CDR1 is MNHNS and CDR2 is SASEGT in the germline V gene. This CDR3 contains 14 residues. The V and J ends lost 5 bases and 4 bases respectively, with 14 bases between them.

CDR3 sequence reads: CASKIRETNTGELFF. CDR3 DNA: TGTGCCAGCAAGATACGGGAAACCAACACCGGGGAGCTGTTTTTT. The V call is TRBV6-5, the J call TRBJ2-2, with D maybe TRBD2 (5 bases). Germline values: CDR1 MNHEY, CDR2 SVGAGI. The V and J ends lost 7 bases and 2 bases respectively, with 14 bases between them. The CDR3 consists of 15 residues.

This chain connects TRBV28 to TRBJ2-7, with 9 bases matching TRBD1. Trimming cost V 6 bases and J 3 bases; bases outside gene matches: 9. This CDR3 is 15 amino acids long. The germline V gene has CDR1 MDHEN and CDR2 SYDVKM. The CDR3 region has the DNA TGTGCCAGCAGGCGAGGACAGGGGTCTAGCTACGAGCAGTACTTC. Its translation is CASRRGQGSSYEQYF. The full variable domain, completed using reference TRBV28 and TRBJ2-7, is DVKVTQSSRYLVKRTGEKVFLECVQDMDHENMFWYRQDPGLGLRLIYFSYDVKMKEKGDIPEGYSVSREKKERFSLILESASTNQTSMYLCASRRGQGSSYEQYFGPGTRLTVT.

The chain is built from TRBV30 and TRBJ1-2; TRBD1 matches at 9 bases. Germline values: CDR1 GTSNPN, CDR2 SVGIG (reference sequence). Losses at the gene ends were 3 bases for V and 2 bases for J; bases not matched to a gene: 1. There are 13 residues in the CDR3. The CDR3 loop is CAWRTGGNYGYTF. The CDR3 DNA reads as TGTGCCTGGAGAACAGGGGGCAACTATGGCTACACCTTC.

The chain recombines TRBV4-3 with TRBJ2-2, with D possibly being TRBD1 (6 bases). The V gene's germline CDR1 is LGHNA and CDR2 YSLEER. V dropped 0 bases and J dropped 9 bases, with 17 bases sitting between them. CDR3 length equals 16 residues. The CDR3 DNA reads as TGCGCCAGCAGCCAAGATATTCAACAGGGCCACCGGGAGCTGTTTTTT. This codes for CASSQDIQQGHRELFF.

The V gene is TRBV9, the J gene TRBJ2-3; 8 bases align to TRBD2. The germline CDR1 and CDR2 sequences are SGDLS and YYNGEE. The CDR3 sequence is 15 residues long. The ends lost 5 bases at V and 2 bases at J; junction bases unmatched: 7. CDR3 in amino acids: CASSYLAGNTDTQYF. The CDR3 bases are TGTGCCAGCAGTTATTTAGCGGGGAACACAGATACGCAGTATTTT.

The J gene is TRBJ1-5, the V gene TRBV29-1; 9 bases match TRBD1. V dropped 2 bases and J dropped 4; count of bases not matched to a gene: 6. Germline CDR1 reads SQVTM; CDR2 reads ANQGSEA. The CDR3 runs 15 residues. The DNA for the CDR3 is TGCAGCGTTGAAATCGCCGGGACAGGGAATCAGCCCCAGCATTTT. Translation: CSVEIAGTGNQPQHF.

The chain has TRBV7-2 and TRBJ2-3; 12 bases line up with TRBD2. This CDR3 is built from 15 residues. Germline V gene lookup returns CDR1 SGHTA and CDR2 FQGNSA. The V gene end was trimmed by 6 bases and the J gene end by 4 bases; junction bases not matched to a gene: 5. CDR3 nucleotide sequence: TGTGCCAGCAGACTAGCGGGAGGCAGGTCAGATACGCAGTATTTT. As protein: CASRLAGGRSDTQYF.

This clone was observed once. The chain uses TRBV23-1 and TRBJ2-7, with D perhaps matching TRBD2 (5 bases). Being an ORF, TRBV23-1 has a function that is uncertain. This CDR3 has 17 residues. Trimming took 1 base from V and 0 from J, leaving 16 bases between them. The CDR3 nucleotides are TGCGCCAGCAGTCAATTTGAGGGAAGGGTATCCTCCTACGAGCAGTACTTC. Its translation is CASSQFEGRVSSYEQYF.

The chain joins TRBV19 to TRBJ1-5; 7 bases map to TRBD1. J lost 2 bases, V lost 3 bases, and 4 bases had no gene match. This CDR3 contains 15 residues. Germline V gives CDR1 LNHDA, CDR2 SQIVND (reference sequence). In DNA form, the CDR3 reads TGTGCCAGTAGTATGCAGGGGGGCGGCAATCAGCCCCAGCATTTT. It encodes CASSMQGGGNQPQHF.

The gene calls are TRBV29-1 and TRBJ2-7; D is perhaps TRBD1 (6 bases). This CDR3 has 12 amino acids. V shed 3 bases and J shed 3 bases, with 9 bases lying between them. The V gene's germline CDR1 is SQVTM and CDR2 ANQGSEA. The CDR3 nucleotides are TGCAGCGTTGAGGACAGCTACTACGAGCAGTACTTC. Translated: CSVEDSYYEQYF.

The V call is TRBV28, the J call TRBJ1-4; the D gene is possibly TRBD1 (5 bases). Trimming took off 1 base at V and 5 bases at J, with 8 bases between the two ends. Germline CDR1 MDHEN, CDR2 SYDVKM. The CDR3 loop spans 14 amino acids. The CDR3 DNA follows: TGTGCCAGCAGTTTATCAGGGCTGAATGAAAAACTGTTTTTT. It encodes CASSLSGLNEKLFF.

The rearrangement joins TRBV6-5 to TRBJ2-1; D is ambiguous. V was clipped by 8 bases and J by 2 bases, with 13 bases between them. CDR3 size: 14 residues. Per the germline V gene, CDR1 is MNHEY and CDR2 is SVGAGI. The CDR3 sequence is CASSLLPTYNEQFF. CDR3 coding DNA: TGTGCCAGCTCTTTACTTCCGACCTACAATGAGCAGTTCTTC.

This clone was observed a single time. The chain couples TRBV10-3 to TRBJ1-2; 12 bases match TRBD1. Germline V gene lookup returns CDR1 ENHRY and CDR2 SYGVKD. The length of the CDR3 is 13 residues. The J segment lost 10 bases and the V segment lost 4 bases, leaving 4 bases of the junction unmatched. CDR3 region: CAISGPGQGAYTF. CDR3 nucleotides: TGTGCCATCAGTGGCCCGGGACAGGGGGCCTACACCTTC.

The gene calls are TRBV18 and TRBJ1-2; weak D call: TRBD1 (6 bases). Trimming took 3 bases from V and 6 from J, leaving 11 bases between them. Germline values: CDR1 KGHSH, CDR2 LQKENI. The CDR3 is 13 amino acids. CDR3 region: CASSPGTLDGYTF. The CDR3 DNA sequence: TGTGCCAGCTCACCCGGGACACTGGATGGCTACACCTTC.

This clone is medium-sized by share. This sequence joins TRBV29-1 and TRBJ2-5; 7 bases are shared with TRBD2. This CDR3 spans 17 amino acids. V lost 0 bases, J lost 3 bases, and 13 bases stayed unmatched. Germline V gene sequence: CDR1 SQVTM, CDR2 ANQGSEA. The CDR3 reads CSVEESGGGLWKETQYF. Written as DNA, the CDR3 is TGCAGCGTTGAAGAGTCCGGGGGAGGGCTCTGGAAAGAGACCCAGTACTTC.